Listed here are 13 T cell receptor beta chains from one sample, sequenced in a study of PD-1 blockade in classical Hodgkin lymphoma. Profiled with immunoSEQ multiplex PCR; TCRdb holds only in-frame clones, not every one. The sample shows around 21,000 clones, approximately 90% of them seen only once. The time point denotes: newly diagnosed, previously untreated cHL patient sample. Magnetic negative selection was used to purify CD4+ T cells from PBMCs that had been thawed. The source material was CD4+ T cells from blood. Source of these receptors: a human donor with classical Hodgkin lymphoma.

This rearrangement joins TRBV2 to TRBJ2-2, with D possibly being TRBD1 (5 bases). Trimming took 6 bases from V and 0 from J, leaving 11 bases between them. The CDR3 has 15 residues. From germline, CDR1 is SNHLY and CDR2 FYNNEI. CDR3 in amino acids: CASRAGHTNTGELFF. The CDR3 bases are TGTGCCAGCAGGGCAGGACATACGAACACCGGGGAGCTGTTTTTT.

The rearrangement links TRBV28 to TRBJ2-3; tentatively, D is TRBD1 or TRBD2 (6 bases each). The CDR3 covers 13 residues. Trimming shortened V by 5 bases and J by 9 bases, and 15 bases separated the two germline ends. Germline assignment: CDR1 MDHEN and CDR2 SYDVKM. CDR3 protein: CASSTRGDRTQYF. CDR3 DNA: TGTGCCAGCAGTACTAGGGGGGATAGGACGCAGTATTTT.

V and J are TRBV10-3 and TRBJ2-1, with D perhaps given as TRBD1 or TRBD2 (5 bases each). V was pared by 1 base and J by 5 bases, with 18 bases between. CDR1 and CDR2 (germline): ENHRY, SYGVKD. CDR3 length: 17 amino acids. CDR3 region: CAISEFRAWGTHNEQFF. CDR3 bases: TGTGCCATCAGTGAGTTTCGAGCCTGGGGGACCCACAATGAGCAGTTCTTC.

A few counts support this clone. The chain combines TRBV2 with TRBJ1-1; TRBD1 matches 7 bases. J was trimmed by 1 base and V by 6 bases; bases with no gene match: 5. This CDR3 contains 14 residues. The germline V gene encodes CDR1 SNHLY and CDR2 FYNNEI. The CDR3 sequence: CASSSRTGNTEAFF. The DNA for the CDR3 is TGTGCCAGCAGCAGTCGGACAGGGAACACTGAAGCTTTCTTT.

The V gene is TRBV5-5, the J gene TRBJ1-6, with D maybe TRBD1 (6 bases). The V end lost 2 bases, the J end lost 7 bases, and 13 bases lay between the germline ends. Germline values: CDR1 SGHKS, CDR2 YYEKEE (reference sequence). The CDR3 is 15 amino acids. This chain's CDR3 is CASSFGGAQNSPLHF. Written as DNA, the CDR3 is TGTGCCAGCAGCTTCGGGGGGGCGCAAAATTCACCCCTCCACTTT.

The chain employs TRBV5-1 and TRBJ2-4; no clear D gene. The V and J ends lost 4 bases and 9 bases respectively, with 17 bases between them. There are 14 residues in the CDR3. Germline-derived CDR1 and CDR2 are SGHRS and YFSETQ. The CDR3 DNA reads TGCGCCAGCAGCCTTGACACCTTTCAAGGCATTCAGTACTTC. Translation: CASSLDTFQGIQYF.

The chain carries TRBV6-1 and TRBJ2-3; D not resolved. The CDR3 extends over 15 amino acids. Germline-derived CDR1 and CDR2 are MNHNS and SASEGT. Trimming pared 4 bases from V and 1 base from J, leaving 12 bases between. The CDR3 loop reads CASSGKSLRTDTQYF. In DNA form, the CDR3 reads TGTGCCAGCAGTGGAAAAAGTCTTCGCACAGATACGCAGTATTTT.

This clone was picked up a small number of times. This is likely a read error, given that the CDR3 carries no conserved phenylalanine or tryptophan at its end. The DNA is left out, because the CDR3 cannot be placed on it with certainty; the CDR3 is given as TCRdb lists it. This rearrangement joins TRBV25-1 to TRBJ1-4; TRBD1 was called by the table and not checked on the DNA. The CDR3 numbers 10 amino acids, ends counted. The germline gives CDR1 MGHDK, CDR2 SYGVNS. The CDR3 protein is CASPRDRRNC.

V and J are TRBV28 and TRBJ1-2; no firm D call. With 4 bases removed from V and 0 bases from J, the gap between germline ends came to 12 bases. From germline, CDR1 is MDHEN and CDR2 SYDVKM. The CDR3 has 15 amino acids. CDR3 bases: TGTGCCAGCAGTTCCCCCCGGGTTCCTAACTATGGCTACACCTTC. Its translation: CASSSPRVPNYGYTF.

The rearrangement joins TRBV18 to TRBJ2-7; D unresolved. Germline V gene sequence: CDR1 KGHSH, CDR2 LQKENI. The germline V and J ends were trimmed by 3 bases and 3 bases, with 9 bases remaining between them. The CDR3 sequence is 13 residues long. CDR3 coding DNA: TGTGCCAGCTCACCCCTTGCTGGCTACGAGCAGTACTTC. It translates to CASSPLAGYEQYF.

The rearrangement links TRBV5-6 to TRBJ1-4; TRBD1 matches 9 bases. Germline trimming cut 3 bases from V and 6 bases from J; bases unmatched to any gene: 9. From germline, CDR1 is SGHDT and CDR2 YYEEEE. This CDR3 has 16 amino acids. The CDR3 DNA is TGTGCCAGCAGCTCAGTTCTAACAGGGGGCGATGAAAAACTGTTTTTT. It specifies CASSSVLTGGDEKLFF. The whole variable domain, remainder taken from reference TRBV5-6 and TRBJ1-4, is DAGVTQSPTHLIKTRGQQVTLRCSPKSGHDTVSWYQQALGQGPQFIFQYYEEEERQRGNFPDRFSGHQFPNYSSELNVNALLLGDSALYLCASSSVLTGGDEKLFFGSGTQLSVL.

The chain uses TRBV10-3 and TRBJ2-5; tentatively, D is TRBD2 (5 bases). Germline V gene sequence: CDR1 ENHRY, CDR2 SYGVKD. The CDR3 extends over 13 amino acids. Trimming stripped 11 bases from V and 3 bases from J, with 16 bases between. The CDR3 DNA sequence: TGTGCCCATGCTAGGGCGGGTGAAGAGACCCAGTACTTC. Amino acids: CAHARAGEETQYF.

V usage is TRBV30 and J usage is TRBJ1-6, with D maybe TRBD1 (5 bases). The CDR3 extends over 13 amino acids. Trimming removed 4 bases from V and 12 bases from J, with 16 bases in between. Germline lookup yields CDR1 GTSNPN and CDR2 SVGIG (reference sequence). The CDR3 sequence is CAWTLMQGQPLHF. CDR3 coding DNA: TGTGCCTGGACTCTTATGCAGGGTCAACCCCTCCACTTT.